This T cell receptor beta chain was observed in a study of T-cell memory formation after mild COVID-19. This CDR3 has 20 residues. Trimming took 5 bases from V and 1 from J; bases not matched to a gene: 14. In germline, CDR1 is LNHDA, CDR2 SQIVND (reference sequence). Each CDR3 protein gets one entry after TCRdb re-called the 5' RACE reads with MiXCR. The table has 430,000 or so distinct CDR3 sequences, roughly 23% seen once. What was sequenced was PBMCs or a T cell subset sorted from them (not recorded which). The clonotype was recovered from an adult woman who had mild COVID-19 (a few samples of this study predate the infection). Cell type and time point are not known. The rearrangement joins TRBV19 to TRBJ2-1, with TRBD2 matching 13 bases. CDR3 DNA sequence: TGTGCCAGTAGTTTCAGCGGACTAGCGGGAGAGTCTGGGTCCTACAATGAGCAGTTCTTC. Amino acid sequence: CASSFSGLAGESGSYNEQFF. The whole variable domain, remainder taken from reference TRBV19 and TRBJ2-1, is DGGITQSPKYLFRKEGQNVTLSCEQNLNHDAMYWYRQDPGQGLRLIYYSQIVNDFQKGDIAEGYSVSREKKESFPLTVTSAQKNPTAFYLCASSFSGLAGESGSYNEQFFGPGTRLTVL.